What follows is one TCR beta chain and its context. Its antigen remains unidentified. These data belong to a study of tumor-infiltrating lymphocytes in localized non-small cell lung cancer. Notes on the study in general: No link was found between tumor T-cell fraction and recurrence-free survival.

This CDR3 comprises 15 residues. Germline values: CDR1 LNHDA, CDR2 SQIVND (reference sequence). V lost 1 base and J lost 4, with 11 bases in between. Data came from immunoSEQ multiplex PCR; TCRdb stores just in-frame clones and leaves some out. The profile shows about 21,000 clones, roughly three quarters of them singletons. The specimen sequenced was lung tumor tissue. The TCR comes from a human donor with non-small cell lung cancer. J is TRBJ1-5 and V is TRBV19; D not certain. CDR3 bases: TGTGCCAGTAGTATAGCTTGGATCGGTAATCAGCCCCAGCATTTT. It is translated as CASSIAWIGNQPQHF.